This is a list of T cell receptor beta chains from one sample in a study of T cells in pancreatic ductal adenocarcinoma. The method was immunoSEQ multiplex PCR; TCRdb's version includes in-frame clones alone and lacks a portion of them. The sample lists around 94,000 clones; 90% to 95% were seen once. Sequenced sample: PBMCs. The receptor set was obtained from a human donor with pancreatic ductal adenocarcinoma. Both conserved end residues are part of each CDR3. D genes are given only for firm matches. Size is stated for part of the rows, as once, few or many counts, or as a class when the clone is expanded.

TRBV12-5	15	once	TRBJ1-2	TRBD1	CASGPRQGSFYGYTF	TGTGCTAGTGGCCCTCGACAGGGCTCCTTCTATGGCTACACCTTC
TRBV28	13	NA	TRBJ2-7	NA	CASTTSRDTKQYF	TGTGCCAGCACTACCTCCCGGGACACGAAGCAGTACTTC
TRBV28	15	NA	TRBJ2-5	TRBD2	CASSSSAGGRETQYF	TGTGCCAGCAGTTCCTCGGCGGGAGGAAGGGAGACCCAGTACTTC
TRBV18	15	NA	TRBJ1-5	NA	CASTSGNRNNQPQHF	TGTGCCAGCACGTCAGGGAACCGGAACAATCAGCCCCAGCATTTT
TRBV7-6	15	once	TRBJ2-7	TRBD2	CASSLAGTSPYEQYF	TGTGCCAGCAGCCTCGCCGGGACTAGCCCCTACGAGCAGTACTTC
TRBV7-2	15	NA	TRBJ2-3	TRBD2	CASSPRSGVTDTQYF	TGTGCCAGCAGCCCGCGTAGCGGGGTGACAGATACGCAGTATTTT
TRBV28	12	NA	TRBJ2-5	NA	CASSLQWETQYF	TGTGCCAGCAGTCTACAGTGGGAGACCCAGTACTTC
TRBV15	12	NA	TRBJ2-7	NA	CATSSPPGEQYF	TGTGCCACCAGCAGTCCCCCAGGCGAGCAGTACTTC
TRBV5-6	14	NA	TRBJ2-7	NA	CASSFLGGYYEQYF	TGTGCCAGCAGCTTTTTAGGGGGATATTACGAGCAGTACTTC
TRBV6-1	13	NA	TRBJ2-7	TRBD2	CASKRTSGYEQYF	TGTGCCAGCAAGCGGACTAGCGGCTACGAGCAGTACTTC
TRBV28	14	NA	TRBJ2-3	TRBD2	CASSTREGTDTQYF	TGTGCCAGCAGTACCCGGGAGGGCACAGATACGCAGTATTTT
TRBV7-9	16	NA	TRBJ2-1	TRBD2	CASSLEASGAYNEQFF	TGTGCCAGCAGCTTAGAGGCTAGCGGGGCCTACAATGAGCAGTTCTTC
TRBV5-4	16	NA	TRBJ2-1	NA	CASSLGGSGSYNEQFF	TGTGCCAGCAGCTTGGGAGGGAGCGGTTCCTACAATGAGCAGTTCTTC
TRBV5-1	14	NA	TRBJ2-5	TRBD2	CASNKRDLGETQYF	TGCGCCAGCAACAAGCGGGATTTGGGTGAGACCCAGTACTTC
TRBV30	13	NA	TRBJ1-4	NA	CAWNIGGSEKLFF	TGTGCCTGGAACATCGGGGGGAGTGAAAAACTGTTTTTT
TRBV9	16	NA	TRBJ2-2	NA	CASSASSAQGTGELFF	TGTGCCAGCAGCGCCTCTAGCGCTCAAGGGACCGGGGAGCTGTTTTTT
TRBV7-3	13	NA	TRBJ2-7	NA	CASSKGQPYEQYF	TGTGCCAGCAGCAAAGGACAGCCGTACGAGCAGTACTTC